These 21 T cell receptor beta chains were all obtained from the same sample, sequenced in a study of T cells after somatic rescue of genetic block. The assay was immunoSEQ multiplex PCR, and TCRdb's table has in-frame clones only and misses some. The profile shows around 100,000 clones, 80% to 95% of them singletons. Sequencing input: peripheral blood mononuclear cells (PBMCs). The receptors come from a young woman.

The chain employs TRBV7-9 and TRBJ1-2; the match to TRBD1 covers 8 bases. V trimming: 6 bases; J trimming: 3 bases; junction bases outside the gene matches: 9. CDR3 length: 15 amino acids. The germline V gene has CDR1 SEHNR and CDR2 FQNEAQ (reference sequence). CDR3 nucleotides: TGTGCCAGCAGTCCAGACAGGGGAAAGGACTATGGCTACACCTTC. Residues: CASSPDRGKDYGYTF.

This chain links TRBV5-6 with TRBJ2-1; tentatively, D is TRBD2 (6 bases). Trimming left V 4 bases short and J 3 bases short, with 14 bases between. The CDR3 totals 15 residues. Germline CDR1 is SGHDT and CDR2 is YYEEEE. CDR3 protein: CASSPRPSVYNEQFF. The CDR3, as DNA: TGTGCCAGCAGCCCGAGGCCTAGCGTCTACAATGAGCAGTTCTTC. Combining the CDR3 with reference TRBV5-6 and TRBJ2-1 gives the whole variable domain DAGVTQSPTHLIKTRGQQVTLRCSPKSGHDTVSWYQQALGQGPQFIFQYYEEEERQRGNFPDRFSGHQFPNYSSELNVNALLLGDSALYLCASSPRPSVYNEQFFGPGTRLTVL.

The chain has TRBV7-9 and TRBJ2-7, with D perhaps matching TRBD2 (7 bases). Germline assignment: CDR1 SEHNR and CDR2 FQNEAQ (reference sequence). The CDR3 runs to 15 residues. The V end was cut by 5 bases, the J end by 7 bases, with 21 bases between. The CDR3 DNA reads as TGTGCCAGCAGCCCCTACGGGACACAGGGAGGGGAGCAGTACTTC. Translation: CASSPYGTQGGEQYF.

This chain uses TRBV29-1 with TRBJ1-1; 9 bases line up with TRBD1. CDR3 length: 14 amino acids. Germline trimming cut 5 bases from V and 2 bases from J; bases unmatched to any gene: 6. The V gene's germline CDR1 is SQVTM and CDR2 ANQGSEA. The CDR3 here is CSVTGGDGNTEAFF. CDR3 sequence (DNA): TGCAGCGTTACAGGGGGCGATGGAAACACTGAAGCTTTCTTT.

The chain joins TRBV30 to TRBJ1-2, with TRBD1 as a possible D gene (6 bases). Trimming removed 2 bases from V and 5 bases from J, with 21 bases in between. Germline V gives CDR1 GTSNPN, CDR2 SVGIG (reference sequence). This CDR3 is built from 16 residues. The CDR3, as DNA: TGTGCCTGGAGTCCAGGGGACTCACTTAAGCAATATGGCTACACCTTC. Translating it yields CAWSPGDSLKQYGYTF.

The V gene is TRBV19, the J gene TRBJ2-2; D perhaps matches TRBD2 (5 bases). CDR3 size: 13 residues. The V gene lost 6 bases and the J gene lost 3 bases, with 8 bases spanning the gap. Looked up from germline, CDR1 is LNHDA and CDR2 is SQIVND (reference sequence). Here the CDR3 reads CASSGVYTGELFF. The CDR3 DNA is TGTGCCAGTAGCGGGGTCTACACCGGGGAGCTGTTTTTT. Full variable domain (missing parts from reference TRBV19 and TRBJ2-2): DGGITQSPKYLFRKEGQNVTLSCEQNLNHDAMYWYRQDPGQGLRLIYYSQIVNDFQKGDIAEGYSVSREKKESFPLTVTSAQKNPTAFYLCASSGVYTGELFFGEGSRLTVL.

The chain uses TRBV5-6 and TRBJ1-1, with 7 bases aligning to TRBD1. CDR3 length equals 12 residues. CDR1 SGHDT and CDR2 YYEEEE come from the germline V gene. V dropped 3 bases and J dropped 9; count of bases not matched to a gene: 5. For the CDR3, the DNA is TGTGCCAGCAGCTATGACAGGGTGAAAGCTTTCTTT. The encoded protein is CASSYDRVKAFF.

The rearrangement joins TRBV7-9 to TRBJ1-6, with D possibly being TRBD1 (6 bases). The CDR3 covers 18 residues. Trimming shortened V by 5 bases and J by 3 bases, and 20 bases separated the two germline ends. Looked up from germline, CDR1 is SEHNR and CDR2 is FQNEAQ (reference sequence). As DNA, the CDR3 is TGTGCCAGCAGCCCAGAAGGACAGAGTGGTTTCTATAATTCACCCCTCCACTTT. Translating it yields CASSPEGQSGFYNSPLHF.

DNA for the CDR3: TGCGCCAGCAGCCCCTCGGGGAATCAGCCCCAGCATTTT. It specifies CASSPSGNQPQHF. The chain links TRBV4-1 to TRBJ1-5; D gene unclear. Germline lookup yields CDR1 MGHRA and CDR2 YSYEKL. This CDR3 is 13 amino acids long. With 4 bases removed from V and 4 bases from J, the gap between germline ends came to 8 bases.

The chain employs TRBV7-9 and TRBJ2-2, with 7 bases fitting TRBD2. Germline V lookup: CDR1 SEHNR, CDR2 FQNEAQ (reference sequence). The J segment lost 1 base and the V segment lost 8 bases, leaving 7 bases of the junction unmatched. CDR3 length: 15 amino acids. The CDR3 loop reads CASQAGSGNTGELFF. The CDR3 nucleotides read TGTGCCAGCCAAGCGGGGAGCGGGAACACCGGGGAGCTGTTTTTT. The whole variable domain, remainder taken from reference TRBV7-9 and TRBJ2-2, is DTGVSQNPRHKITKRGQNVTFRCDPISEHNRLYWYRQTLGQGPEFLTYFQNEAQLEKSRLLSDRFSAERPKGSFSTLEIQRTEQGDSAMYLCASQAGSGNTGELFFGEGSRLTVL.

The rearrangement uses TRBV28 and TRBJ1-3; 7 nucleotides align to TRBD1. The CDR3 loop spans 18 amino acids. Germline lookup yields CDR1 MDHEN and CDR2 SYDVKM. The V gene end was trimmed by 4 bases and the J gene end by 8 bases; junction bases not matched to a gene: 20. The CDR3 bases are TGTGCCAGCAGTTCTATCCGCAGACAGGGACCGGGTCGTCACACCATATATTTT. Translated: CASSSIRRQGPGRHTIYF.

The CDR3 region has the DNA TGTGCCAGGCGAGAGACCCAGTACTTC. Translating it yields CARRETQYF. The V call is TRBV11-3, the J call TRBJ2-5; the D is unclear. This CDR3 spans 9 amino acids. Germline lookup yields CDR1 SGHNT and CDR2 YENEEA. With 9 bases removed from V and 4 bases from J, the gap between germline ends came to 3 bases.

This chain links TRBV30 with TRBJ1-1; D unclear. Germline loops: CDR1 GTSNPN, CDR2 SVGIG (reference sequence). V lost 0 bases to trimming and J lost 6 bases, with 17 bases between them. There are 15 residues in the CDR3. In DNA form, the CDR3 reads TGTGCCTGGAGTGTATTTTACCCCCCGGCGGCTGAAGCTTTCTTT. This translates into CAWSVFYPPAAEAFF. Together with reference TRBV30 and TRBJ1-1, the CDR3 gives the full variable domain: SQTIHQWPATLVQPVGSPLSLECTVEGTSNPNLYWYRQAAGRGLQLLFYSVGIGQISSEVPQNLSASRPQDRQFILSSKKLLLSDSGFYLCAWSVFYPPAAEAFFGQGTRLTVV.

The rearrangement links TRBV7-6 to TRBJ2-7; D gene uncertain. V lost 1 base and J 6 bases, leaving 10 bases between the germline ends. This CDR3 is 13 amino acids long. Germline loops: CDR1 SGHVS, CDR2 FNYEAQ. The CDR3 loop reads CASSLGANVEQYF. The CDR3 DNA is TGTGCCAGCAGCTTAGGGGCGAACGTCGAGCAGTACTTC.

The chain employs TRBV6-1 and TRBJ1-5, with D unclear. V was trimmed by 1 base and J by 4 bases, leaving 17 bases between them. Germline V gene data show CDR1 as MNHNS and CDR2 as SASEGT. The CDR3 contains 17 residues. CDR3 nucleotides: TGTGCCAGCAGTGAAGACGGGCATTTGGGGTATAATCAGCCCCAGCATTTT. Its translation: CASSEDGHLGYNQPQHF.

This chain joins TRBV30 and TRBJ1-1, with a tentative D call TRBD1 (5 bases). V was pared by 3 bases and J by 3 bases, with 11 bases between. The CDR3 length is 13 residues. Germline V gives CDR1 GTSNPN, CDR2 SVGIG (reference sequence). The CDR3: CAWRGGEYTEAFF. The DNA for the CDR3 is TGTGCCTGGAGGGGGGGGGAGTACACTGAAGCTTTCTTT.

This clone was seen a single time. The V call is TRBV5-1, the J call TRBJ2-3; 9 bases are shared with TRBD1. V trimming: 0 bases; J trimming: 2 bases; junction bases outside the gene matches: 1. This CDR3 has 15 residues. The germline V gene has CDR1 SGHRS and CDR2 YFSETQ. This CDR3 is CASSLGDRATDTQYF. The CDR3 DNA reads TGCGCCAGCAGCTTGGGGGACAGGGCCACAGATACGCAGTATTTT.

The chain is built from TRBV12-5 and TRBJ1-2; tentatively, D is TRBD1 (5 bases). This CDR3 is built from 12 residues. The germline CDR1 and CDR2 sequences are LGHNT and FRNRAP. V was pared by 3 bases and J by 6 bases, with 8 bases between. CDR3 protein: CASGFTGDGYTF. Here the CDR3 DNA reads TGTGCTAGTGGTTTCACAGGAGATGGCTACACCTTC.

V gene TRBV5-1 combines with J gene TRBJ1-1; unclear D gene. The CDR3 has 15 residues. The V gene lost 5 bases and the J gene lost 0 bases, with 14 bases spanning the gap. Looked up from germline, CDR1 is SGHRS and CDR2 is YFSETQ. DNA of the CDR3: TGCGCCAGCAGTGAGAGCCAATTAATGAACACTGAAGCTTTCTTT. Translation: CASSESQLMNTEAFF.

This chain links TRBV6-5 with TRBJ1-3; D is undetermined. The CDR3 length is 13 residues. The V and J ends lost 8 bases and 0 bases respectively, with 8 bases between them. Germline V gene lookup returns CDR1 MNHEY and CDR2 SVGAGI. CDR3 DNA sequence: TGTGCCAGCGAGGACCACTCTGGAAACACCATATATTTT. It specifies CASEDHSGNTIYF.

V and J are TRBV7-9 and TRBJ2-3; D gene uncertain. Germline-derived CDR1 and CDR2 are SEHNR and FQNEAQ (reference sequence). The CDR3 has 15 amino acids. Trimming cost V 1 base and J 4 bases, with 12 bases left between them. The DNA for the CDR3 is TGTGCCAGCAGCTTAGGTGGAAAGGTCGCAGATACGCAGTATTTT. Encoded protein: CASSLGGKVADTQYF.